This T cell receptor beta chain was identified during a study of sequential checkpoint blockade in melanoma. Germline V gene sequence: CDR1 SGHVS, CDR2 FNYEAQ. The CDR3 totals 15 residues. Trimming left V 1 base short and J 0 bases short, with 10 bases between. As to treatment: randomized to nivolumab then ipilimumab (arm A) or the reverse (arm B). Method: immunoSEQ multiplex PCR; TCRdb's copy keeps in-frame clones and lacks some. The table includes some 10,000 clones, around 73% detected once. This clone qualifies as medium-sized (0.01 to 0.1%). This chain joins TRBV7-6 and TRBJ2-7, with D possibly being TRBD2 (5 bases). This clonotype originated in a human donor with melanoma. The input for sequencing was CD8+ T cells sorted from blood (inferred from file names), taken from a patient given nivolumab and ipilimumab in sequence. This chain's CDR3 is CASSLERTSSYEQYF. The CDR3, as DNA: TGTGCCAGCAGCTTAGAGCGGACCAGCTCCTACGAGCAGTACTTC.